This T cell receptor beta chain was profiled in a study of OX40 agonist ivuxolimab in advanced cancers. Context from the whole study: Ivuxolimab, which targeted the costimulatory receptor OX40 (CD134), was an agonistic, fully human IgG2 monoclonal antibody. The paper describes the monotherapy dose-escalation part (N of about 47 patients) of the phase I trial of ivuxolimab. Partial responses occurred in three dose-escalation patients, of whom one had hepatocellular carcinoma and two had cutaneous melanoma. Intravenous ivuxolimab was administered to patients every 2 weeks at six dose levels: 0.01, 0.1, 0.3, 1.5, 3 and 10 mg/kg. The purpose of peripheral TCRbeta sequencing was to test whether ivuxolimab changed TCR sequence diversity and led to clonal T-cell expansion. In the dose-escalation cohort, approximately 83% of patients were male, and the mean age was 60 years with a range of roughly 23 to 90. Of the roughly 54 patients in dose escalation, 19 had hepatocellular carcinoma, about 15 had melanoma, 9 had renal cell carcinoma and 9 had head and neck cancer. Prior anti-PD-1, anti-PD-L1 or anti-CTLA-4 therapy was permitted, and 30% to 45% of dose-escalation patients had received checkpoint inhibitors.

Genomic DNA was isolated from the sorted cells so that the TCRbeta CDR3 region could be sequenced. The immunoSEQ Assay was used for sequencing of TCRbeta CDR3 regions. The clones in this table, taken by TCRdb from immuneACCESS, are in-frame only. Not every clone is retained; where verified, under half of the shortfall comes from an unresolved V gene, and the cause of the rest is unknown. The sample table holds under 95,000 clones, of which over 90% were seen once. The ten top clones hold roughly 6.7% of the sample. What the authors observed across the whole study: After ivuxolimab, CD8+ T cells had more expanded clones than CD4+ T cells on average. In the 0.1-3.0 mg/kg groups, partial responders had among the lowest normalized peripheral clonal expansion, particularly in CD8+ T cells. The antigen specificity of the clonally expanded peripheral T cells was not determined. At doses from 0.1 to 3.0 mg/kg, clonal expansion was seen in both CD4+ and CD8+ blood T cells between baseline and week 6. Low levels of normalized T-cell clonal expansion were also seen in some nonresponding patients.

With regard to this clone: Its binding antigen is unknown. Per-nucleotide qualities are absent, and no much larger clonotype sits a single base away.

The germline V gene gives CDR1 as ENHRY and CDR2 as SYGVKD. Trimming leaves V shorter by 5 bases and J shorter by 5 bases, with the junction holding 17 bases beyond the gene matches. Including the terminal cysteine and phenylalanine, the CDR3 comprises 17 residues. The retained sequence is limited to the CDR3, 51 bases, with the frame set at the first base. Patients with a history of autoimmune disease or receiving systemic immunosuppression were excluded from the trial. Peripheral blood for TCR sequencing was collected from all dose cohorts at baseline, on cycle 4 day 1, and on cycle 7 day 1. The samples were taken from a phase I, first-in-human, multicenter, open-label dose-escalation trial of ivuxolimab. The trial enrolled adults with locally advanced or metastatic head and neck squamous cell, hepatocellular, melanoma or renal cell carcinoma. Before TCR sequencing, CD4+ and CD8+ T cells were separately sorted from peripheral blood.

Sample: CD4+ or CD8+ T cells sorted from blood, taken in a trial of the OX40 agonist ivuxolimab. The V and J genes are TRBV10-3 and TRBJ1-1, with TRBD1 identical over 7 junction bases. The sequence was obtained from an adult with an advanced solid tumor such as melanoma, head and neck, liver or kidney cancer. CDR3 loop: CAISRRTQGQNGTEAFF. The DNA sequence is given as TGTGCCATCAGTCGCCGAACCCAGGGACAGAATGGAACTGAAGCTTTCTTT.